This record concerns one T cell receptor beta chain sequence. The sample comes from a study of blood T cell repertoires in COVID-19. Study summary: The origin of the acute and convalescent COVID-19 samples was the United States, Italy and Spain.

This CDR3 spans 19 amino acids. V was cut by 7 bases and J by 3 bases, with 28 bases left in between. Per the germline V gene, CDR1 is SSHAT and CDR2 is FNYEAQ (reference sequence). Methods used by the authors: Amplification of reference gene primers was used by the study to estimate nucleated cell counts. Here immunoSEQ multiplex PCR was the method, and the copy in TCRdb shows in-frame clones only, minus some. From that table come the V and J calls and clone size; the DNA was used to work out D and trimming. Among 250,000 to 350,000 clones listed, under 90% were seen once. Sequenced input: peripheral blood. The chain employs TRBV7-7 and TRBJ1-5, with a weak D call TRBD1 (6 bases). This receptor was taken from a woman aged 25 to 45 with COVID-19, enrolled during active disease. The CDR3 spells CASTFTRGRQGLSNQPQHF. Written as DNA, the CDR3 is TGTGCCAGCACCTTCACCCGGGGTCGTCAGGGGCTCTCCAATCAGCCCCAGCATTTT.